These 4 T cell receptor beta chains originate from one sample sequenced in a study of cytomegalovirus exposure and HLA in healthy donors. Both 60 Vbeta primers and 13 Jbeta primers went into the PCR. Generated by immunoSEQ multiplex PCR, the TCRdb table keeps only in-frame clones and is missing some. The sample has about 140,000 clones. Sequences were obtained from PBMCs. These receptors originate from a woman in her late teens or twenties in good health and CMV-seronegative.

The chain has TRBV6-1 and TRBJ2-5; the match to TRBD2 covers 9 bases. The J call may be in error: the DNA end matches TRBJ2-7 better. The CDR3 runs to 13 residues. Germline CDR1 MNHNS, CDR2 SASEGT. In nucleotides, the CDR3 is TGTGCCAGCATATCGAGGACTAGCGACGAGCAGTACTTC. Protein: CASISRTSDEQYF.

The chain carries TRBV29-1 and TRBJ2-3, with 10 bases identical to TRBD2. Germline trimming cut 7 bases from V and 4 bases from J; bases unmatched to any gene: 11. The CDR3 contains 15 residues. Germline V gene lookup returns CDR1 SQVTM and CDR2 ANQGSEA. The CDR3 loop reads CSASGASGSADTQYF. The DNA for the CDR3 is TGCAGCGCGAGCGGGGCTAGCGGGAGTGCAGATACGCAGTATTTT.

The V and J genes are TRBV7-8 and TRBJ2-3, with D possibly being TRBD1 (6 bases). Trimming shortened V by 5 bases and J by 6 bases, and 15 bases separated the two germline ends. Germline values: CDR1 SGHVS, CDR2 FQNEAQ. The CDR3 covers 14 residues. CDR3 DNA: TGTGCCAGCAGCATAAGGGGGAATGTCGATACGCAGTATTTT. This translates into CASSIRGNVDTQYF.

The chain is built from TRBV13 and TRBJ1-3; D might be TRBD1 (5 bases). This CDR3 contains 16 residues. Germline V gene lookup returns CDR1 PRHDT and CDR2 FYEKMQ (reference sequence). Trimming took 5 bases from V and 4 from J, leaving 18 bases between them. CDR3 sequence reads: CASSAQGGDRGNTIYF. The CDR3 DNA follows: TGTGCCAGCAGCGCCCAGGGCGGGGATAGGGGAAACACCATATATTTT.